This is a list of T cell receptor beta chains from one sample in a study of T-cell memory formation after mild COVID-19. TCRdb re-called the 5' RACE reads through MiXCR, storing one row per CDR3 protein. The sample includes over 70,000 distinct CDR3 sequences, around 16% of them seen just once. Sequencing used PBMCs or a T cell subset sorted from them (not recorded which). These receptors were taken from a young man who had mild COVID-19 (a few samples of this study predate the infection). Cell type and time point are not known. Each CDR3 is given with its conserved first and last residue. Fields, in order: CDR3 DNA, CDR3 protein, J gene, clone size, D gene, V gene. A D gene is named only where the DNA matches it firmly. Where a row states a size, it is once, few, many or the class of an expanded clone; other rows omit it.

DNA: TGCGCCAGCAGCTTGGGACAGTCCTACGAGCAGTACTTC
CDR3: CASSLGQSYEQYF
J: TRBJ2-7
size: many
D: .
V: TRBV5-1

DNA: TGTGCTAGCACCCCAGGGAGGAACTATGGCTACACCTTC
CDR3: CASTPGRNYGYTF
J: TRBJ1-2
size: .
D: .
V: TRBV7-9

DNA: TGTGCCAGCAGCCCTACTGGACAGGGGGGGATTGCACCCCTCCACTTT
CDR3: CASSPTGQGGIAPLHF
J: TRBJ1-6
size: .
D: TRBD1
V: TRBV11-1

DNA: TGCAGCGTTGAAGAAGGGGACGTCTACGAGCAGTACTTC
CDR3: CSVEEGDVYEQYF
J: TRBJ2-7
size: .
D: .
V: TRBV29-1

DNA: TGTGCCAGCAGCCAAGAGGGTCGGGGGTTCATCTCCTACGAGCAGTACTTC
CDR3: CASSQEGRGFISYEQYF
J: TRBJ2-7
size: many
D: .
V: TRBV3-1

DNA: TGCGCCAGCAGCCACGGACCCTGGGACAGGGGGGTGGATACGCAGTATTTT
CDR3: CASSHGPWDRGVDTQYF
J: TRBJ2-3
size: many
D: TRBD1
V: TRBV4-1

DNA: TGTGCCAGCGCTCCGGGACAGGGAGGCTACGAGCAGTACTTC
CDR3: CASAPGQGGYEQYF
J: TRBJ2-7
size: many
D: TRBD1
V: TRBV6-5

DNA: TGTGCCAGCAGCTTATCAGGGTCCTACACTGAAGCTTTCTTT
CDR3: CASSLSGSYTEAFF
J: TRBJ1-1
size: .
D: .
V: TRBV7-2

DNA: TGCGCCAGCAGCCAAGACCCAGGGACGGCCCACGGGGAGCTGTTTTTT
CDR3: CASSQDPGTAHGELFF
J: TRBJ2-2
size: few
D: .
V: TRBV4-3

DNA: TGCAGCGTTGATTCGGGGGGCATGGGCGAGCAGTACTTC
CDR3: CSVDSGGMGEQYF
J: TRBJ2-7
size: .
D: .
V: TRBV29-1

DNA: TGTGCCAGCAGAGAAACCGGGAACACTGAAGCTTTCTTT
CDR3: CASRETGNTEAFF
J: TRBJ1-1
size: few
D: .
V: TRBV6-5

DNA: TGTGCCAGCAGCCACTCAGGGACAGGCCCTTTAGTCGGCTACACCTTC
CDR3: CASSHSGTGPLVGYTF
J: TRBJ1-2
size: .
D: TRBD1
V: TRBV7-9

DNA: TGCGCCAGCAGATTTTCGCAGGGTCGGGGCACAGATACGCAGTATTTT
CDR3: CASRFSQGRGTDTQYF
J: TRBJ2-3
size: .
D: .
V: TRBV5-1

DNA: TGCAGCGTTGAAGTGGTCCACAGGGAGGAGACCCAGTACTTC
CDR3: CSVEVVHREETQYF
J: TRBJ2-5
size: .
D: .
V: TRBV29-1

DNA: TGCGCCAGCAGCCCGATAGGGGGCGCAGATACGCAGTATTTT
CDR3: CASSPIGGADTQYF
J: TRBJ2-3
size: .
D: TRBD1
V: TRBV4-1

DNA: TGTGCCAGCAGCTTAGAGGTTACGCGCCCCGGGGAGCTGTTTTTT
CDR3: CASSLEVTRPGELFF
J: TRBJ2-2
size: .
D: .
V: TRBV7-2

DNA: TGTGCCAGCAGCCAGATACAGGGGGCTTGGGATGAGCAGTTCTTC
CDR3: CASSQIQGAWDEQFF
J: TRBJ2-1
size: .
D: TRBD1
V: TRBV14